The 28 T cell receptor beta chains presented below share a single source sample, sequenced in a study of human T cells and chemical hapten exposure. This sample's time point: patch test 2, 6 weeks after DPC sensitization. Treatment denoted: therapeutic diphenylcyclopropenone sensitization with weekly scalp DPC. TCRdb itself ran the RACE reads through MiXCR, one entry per CDR3 protein. The repertoire holds about 380,000 distinct CDR3 sequences, with roughly 6.3% as singletons. This material consisted of whole blood, taken in connection with sensitization to the hapten diphenylcyclopropenone (DPC). The receptors were gathered from a woman aged 18 to 35 with alopecia areata. Some clones in this sample may be carry-over from other donors' samples.

Ten or more counts support this clonotype. The V and J genes are TRBV12-3 or TRBV12-4 and TRBJ1-5, with a tentative D call TRBD1 (5 bases). The V and J ends lost 1 base and 4 bases respectively, with 8 bases between them. The CDR3 has 14 amino acids. DNA for the CDR3: TGTGCCAGCAGTTTAGAGACAGAAAATCAGCCCCAGCATTTT. Translated: CASSLETENQPQHF.

This clonotype came up a few times. The chain couples TRBV6-2 or TRBV6-3 to TRBJ2-5; 7 bases are shared with TRBD1. J gave up 1 base and V 8 bases, and 4 bases lay outside the gene matches. Germline V CDR1 and CDR2: MNHEY, SVGEGT. This CDR3 has 13 amino acids. Here the CDR3 reads CASGGQVQETQYF. The CDR3 nucleotides are TGTGCCAGCGGAGGACAGGTCCAAGAGACCCAGTACTTC.

The J gene is TRBJ2-1, the V gene TRBV4-3; 8 nucleotides line up with TRBD1. Germline assignment: CDR1 LGHNA and CDR2 YSLEER. The junction had 8 bases not matched to a gene; V was cut back by 5 bases and J by 8 bases. CDR3 length: 14 amino acids. This chain's CDR3 is CASSLRTGPDEQFF. The CDR3 DNA reads TGCGCCAGCAGCTTAAGGACAGGGCCCGATGAGCAGTTCTTC.

The gene calls are TRBV5-4 and TRBJ2-4; D is undetermined. Germline values: CDR1 SGHNT, CDR2 YYREEE (reference sequence). V was cut by 0 bases and J by 0 bases, with 4 bases left in between. This CDR3 contains 14 residues. Written as DNA, the CDR3 is TGTGCCAGCAGCTTGGATTCAGCCAAAAACATTCAGTACTTC. Protein: CASSLDSAKNIQYF.

The chain couples TRBV5-1 to TRBJ2-3; maybe TRBD1 (5 bases). Germline V gives CDR1 SGHRS, CDR2 YFSETQ. V lost 6 bases to trimming and J lost 2 bases, with 13 bases between them. The CDR3 extends over 14 amino acids. In nucleotides, the CDR3 is TGCGCCAGCAAGGGGCCCGCTTCCACAGATACGCAGTATTTT. Translated, it gives CASKGPASTDTQYF.

This clonotype appeared a few times. The chain couples TRBV4-2 to TRBJ2-7; D may be TRBD2 (5 bases). CDR1 and CDR2 from the germline V gene are LGHNA and YNFKEQ. Between the trimmed V and J ends, which lost 2 bases and 2 bases, there was a span of 10 bases. There are 14 residues in the CDR3. CDR3 loop: CASSQPGKTYEQYF. The CDR3 DNA reads as TGTGCCAGCAGCCAACCGGGGAAAACCTACGAGCAGTACTTC.

Ten or more counts support this clonotype. This chain links TRBV9 with TRBJ1-2, with D perhaps matching TRBD1 (5 bases). Germline V gene sequence: CDR1 SGDLS, CDR2 YYNGEE. The CDR3 sequence is 15 residues long. Trimming removed 4 bases at V and 4 bases at J, with 17 bases between. In DNA, the CDR3 is TGTGCCAGCAGCACCCGAACCCAGGGCTCCTATGGCTACACCTTC. It specifies CASSTRTQGSYGYTF. Combining the CDR3 with reference TRBV9 and TRBJ1-2 gives the whole variable domain DSGVTQTPKHLITATGQRVTLRCSPRSGDLSVYWYQQSLDQGLQFLIQYYNGEERAKGNILERFSAQQFPDLHSELNLSSLELGDSALYFCASSTRTQGSYGYTFGSGTRLTVV.

The chain joins TRBV6-2 or TRBV6-3 to TRBJ1-1, with a tentative D call TRBD1 (5 bases). With 4 bases removed from V and 2 bases from J, the gap between germline ends came to 17 bases. The CDR3 spans 16 residues. CDR1 is MNHEY and CDR2 is SVGEGT in the germline V gene. As DNA, the CDR3 is TGTGCCAGCAGTTCAGCCCTCCATCGGGGCAACACTGAAGCTTTCTTT. This gives the protein CASSSALHRGNTEAFF.

The sample holds many counts of this clonotype. The J gene is TRBJ1-1, the V gene TRBV7-9; D remains ambiguous. This CDR3 is 14 amino acids long. Trimming took off 9 bases at V and 1 base at J, with 15 bases between the two ends. CDR1 is SEHNR and CDR2 is FQNEAQ in the germline V gene (reference sequence). The CDR3 loop reads CASSFEISNTEAFF. DNA of the CDR3: TGTGCCAGTAGTTTTGAAATTTCGAACACTGAAGCTTTCTTT.

The J gene is TRBJ2-7, the V gene TRBV7-6; D is unresolved. V was clipped by 5 bases and J by 0 bases, with 11 bases between them. This CDR3 is 14 amino acids long. Germline-derived CDR1 and CDR2 are SGHVS and FNYEAQ. CDR3 in DNA: TGTGCCAGCAGCGAGACCGGGTCCTCCTACGAGCAGTACTTC. Its translation is CASSETGSSYEQYF. Complete variable domain (other parts from reference TRBV7-6 and TRBJ2-7): GAGVSQSPRYKVTKRGQDVALRCDPISGHVSLYWYRQALGQGPEFLTYFNYEAQQDKSGLPNDRFSAERPEGSISTLTIQRTEQRDSAMYRCASSETGSSYEQYFGPGTRLTVT.

The table lists this clonotype with a few counts. The chain combines TRBV11-2 with TRBJ2-1; possible D gene TRBD2, 5 bases. CDR3 length equals 16 residues. The ends were cut back, 2 bases at V and 4 bases at J, with 15 bases in the middle. Germline CDR1 is SGHAT and CDR2 is FQNNGV. In DNA, the CDR3 is TGTGCCAGCAGCTTAACTAAACTAGAGTGGTACAATGAGCAGTTCTTC. As protein: CASSLTKLEWYNEQFF.

This clonotype was found a few times. The chain has TRBV28 and TRBJ2-3, with 7 bases fitting TRBD1. This CDR3 comprises 16 residues. V was pared by 4 bases and J by 3 bases, with 10 bases of the junction left unmatched. Germline-derived CDR1 and CDR2 are MDHEN and SYDVKM. CDR3 loop: CASSSLTGRLTDTQYF. The CDR3 DNA is TGTGCCAGCAGTTCCCTGACAGGGAGATTAACAGATACGCAGTATTTT. Full variable domain (outside the CDR3, taken from reference TRBV28 and TRBJ2-3): DVKVTQSSRYLVKRTGEKVFLECVQDMDHENMFWYRQDPGLGLRLIYFSYDVKMKEKGDIPEGYSVSREKKERFSLILESASTNQTSMYLCASSSLTGRLTDTQYFGPGTRLTVL.

The table lists this clonotype with a few counts. The rearrangement uses TRBV20-1 and TRBJ2-3; TRBD2 agrees at 9 bases. Germline V gene data show CDR1 as DFQATT and CDR2 as SNEGSKA (reference sequence). The CDR3 length is 15 residues. The V and J ends lost 6 bases and 1 base, in that order; junction bases with no gene match: 8. CDR3 sequence (DNA): TGCAGTGCCGCGGGACTAGCTTCAGGCACAGATACGCAGTATTTT. It yields the protein CSAAGLASGTDTQYF.

The V and J genes are TRBV5-1 and TRBJ2-3; possibly TRBD1 for D (6 bases). Germline-derived CDR1 and CDR2 are SGHRS and YFSETQ. The CDR3 has 15 residues. V lost 4 bases to trimming and J lost 4 bases, with 16 bases between them. Here the CDR3 DNA reads TGCGCCAGCAGCGGGACCCATACAGGGTCAGATACGCAGTATTTT. Translation gives CASSGTHTGSDTQYF.

At least ten counts were recorded for this clonotype. The rearrangement links TRBV9 to TRBJ1-6; D may be TRBD1 (5 bases). Germline V gene data show CDR1 as SGDLS and CDR2 as YYNGEE. V was trimmed by 0 bases and J by 9 bases, leaving 13 bases between them. There are 15 residues in the CDR3. CDR3: CASSVDGGRGSPLHF. The CDR3 DNA reads as TGTGCCAGCAGCGTAGATGGGGGTCGGGGTTCACCCCTCCACTTT.

This clonotype has just a few counts. The chain is built from TRBV20-1 and TRBJ2-7; 7 nucleotides match TRBD1. CDR1 and CDR2 from the germline V gene are DFQATT and SNEGSKA (reference sequence). V was clipped by 3 bases and J by 7 bases; unmatched bases: 21. The CDR3 sequence is 17 residues long. The CDR3 coding sequence is TGCAGTGCTAGGTCGGGACAGTTCCCCCCAGGCTTAGTGGAGCAGTACTTC. Translating it yields CSARSGQFPPGLVEQYF.

The rearrangement joins TRBV7-9 to TRBJ1-4; D might be TRBD1 (5 bases). V was shortened by 3 bases and J by 6 bases, with 17 bases between the two germline ends. CDR1 is SEHNR and CDR2 is FQNEAQ in the germline V gene (reference sequence). This CDR3 has 16 amino acids. CDR3 protein: CASSFEEDTAYEKLFF. The CDR3 DNA sequence: TGTGCCAGCAGCTTCGAGGAGGACACGGCTTATGAAAAACTGTTTTTT.

This clonotype has only a few counts. The V call is TRBV20-1, the J call TRBJ2-7, with TRBD1 identical over 9 bases. The germline CDR1 and CDR2 sequences are DFQATT and SNEGSKA (reference sequence). This CDR3 spans 13 amino acids. Trimming at V came to 5 bases and at J to 3 bases, leaving 5 bases not matched to a gene. The CDR3 protein is CSAPLGQGYEQYF. The CDR3 DNA follows: TGCAGTGCTCCTCTGGGACAGGGCTACGAGCAGTACTTC.

The chain links TRBV20-1 to TRBJ2-1; TRBD2 is a possible D gene (6 bases). The germline V and J ends were trimmed by 2 bases and 8 bases, with 16 bases remaining between them. CDR1 and CDR2 from the germline V gene are DFQATT and SNEGSKA (reference sequence). The CDR3 spans 14 residues. Written as DNA, the CDR3 is TGCAGTGCTAGACGGCGGGGTCAATGGGATGAGCAGTTCTTC. Translation: CSARRRGQWDEQFF.

This clonotype occurred a few times. The chain is built from TRBV2 and TRBJ2-3; D is undetermined. Germline V gives CDR1 SNHLY, CDR2 FYNNEI. The germline V and J ends were trimmed by 7 bases and 2 bases, with 16 bases remaining between them. The CDR3 is 15 amino acids. The CDR3 DNA reads as TGTGCCAGCAAACCCGCTTGGGCCACCACAGATACGCAGTATTTT. Its translation: CASKPAWATTDTQYF.

This clonotype appeared a few times. J is TRBJ1-5 and V is TRBV3-1; possibly TRBD1 for D (5 bases). The V end lost 1 base, the J end lost 7 bases, and 14 bases lay between the germline ends. The V gene's germline CDR1 is LGHDT and CDR2 YNNKEL (reference sequence). The CDR3 sequence is 15 residues long. The CDR3 loop is CASSQGGGEVQPQHF. The CDR3 coding sequence is TGTGCCAGCAGCCAAGGTGGAGGGGAGGTCCAGCCCCAGCATTTT.

The CDR3 protein is CSARVQGAGYEQYF. In nucleotides, the CDR3 is TGCAGTGCTAGAGTGCAGGGGGCGGGTTACGAGCAGTACTTC. The chain has TRBV20-1 and TRBJ2-7; 8 bases agree with TRBD1. Per the germline V gene, CDR1 is DFQATT and CDR2 is SNEGSKA (reference sequence). This CDR3 has 14 amino acids. The V segment lost 1 base and the J segment 4 bases; nucleotides outside the gene matches: 6.

This clonotype was seen repeatedly, ten times or more. The genes are TRBV4-2 and TRBJ2-1; 8 bases are a match to TRBD2. The length of the CDR3 is 16 residues. Germline-derived CDR1 and CDR2 are LGHNA and YNFKEQ. V trimming: 0 bases; J trimming: 4 bases; junction bases outside the gene matches: 5. This chain's CDR3 is CASSQDGAGGYNEQFF. CDR3 DNA: TGTGCCAGCAGCCAAGATGGGGCGGGGGGATACAATGAGCAGTTCTTC.

This clonotype was recorded at least ten times. The chain combines TRBV20-1 with TRBJ1-2; 9 nucleotides agree with TRBD1. CDR1 and CDR2 (germline): DFQATT, SNEGSKA (reference sequence). V lost 4 bases and J lost 4; bases outside the gene matches: 1. CDR3 size: 12 residues. The CDR3, as DNA: TGCAGTGCTACGACAGGGGGCTATGGCTACACCTTC. This codes for CSATTGGYGYTF.

This clonotype occurred a few times. The rearrangement uses TRBV10-3 and TRBJ2-3; 7 bases map to TRBD1. Germline V gene data show CDR1 as ENHRY and CDR2 as SYGVKD. The V and J ends lost 10 bases and 6 bases, in that order; junction bases with no gene match: 13. The CDR3 is 14 residues long. This chain's CDR3 is CATEPDRRGDTQYF. For the CDR3, the DNA is TGTGCCACGGAGCCGGACAGGCGCGGGGATACGCAGTATTTT.

This clonotype was counted ten times or more. The V call is TRBV3-1, the J call TRBJ2-3, with 9 bases fitting TRBD2. The germline V gene encodes CDR1 LGHDT and CDR2 YNNKEL (reference sequence). Unmatched junction bases numbered 9, after V lost 0 bases and J lost 2 bases. This CDR3 spans 18 amino acids. The CDR3 protein is CASSQDLERGDLTDTQYF. The DNA of the CDR3 is TGTGCCAGCAGCCAAGATTTGGAGCGGGGGGATCTCACAGATACGCAGTATTTT.

The V gene is TRBV6-5, the J gene TRBJ1-3; a weak D match, TRBD1 (6 bases). Between the trimmed V and J ends, which lost 3 bases and 4 bases, there was a span of 13 bases. The CDR3 runs to 15 residues. Germline values: CDR1 MNHEY, CDR2 SVGAGI. CDR3 nucleotide sequence: TGTGCCAGCAGTTATGGCGGGACATACGGAAACACCATATATTTT. It yields the protein CASSYGGTYGNTIYF.

In its sample, this clonotype was seen a few times. J is TRBJ2-7 and V is TRBV6-1; 8 nucleotides line up with TRBD2. The CDR3 spans 15 residues. V trimming: 5 bases; J trimming: 2 bases; junction bases outside the gene matches: 8. Germline V gives CDR1 MNHNS, CDR2 SASEGT. CDR3 in DNA: TGTGCCAGCAGTCGCCCTAGCGGGCCCCCCTACGAGCAGTACTTC. It is translated as CASSRPSGPPYEQYF.